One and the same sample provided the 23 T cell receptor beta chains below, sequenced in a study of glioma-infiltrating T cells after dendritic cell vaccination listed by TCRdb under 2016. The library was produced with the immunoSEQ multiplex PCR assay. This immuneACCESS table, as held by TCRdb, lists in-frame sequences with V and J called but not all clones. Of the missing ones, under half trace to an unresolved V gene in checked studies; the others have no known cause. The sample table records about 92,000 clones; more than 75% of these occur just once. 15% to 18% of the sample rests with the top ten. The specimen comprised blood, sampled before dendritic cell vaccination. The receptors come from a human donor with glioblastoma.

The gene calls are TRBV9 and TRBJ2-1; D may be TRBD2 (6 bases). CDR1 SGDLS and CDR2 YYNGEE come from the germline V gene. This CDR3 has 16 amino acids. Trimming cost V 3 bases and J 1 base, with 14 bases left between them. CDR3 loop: CASSGTLGGSYNEQFF. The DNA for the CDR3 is TGTGCCAGCAGCGGAACATTAGGAGGGTCCTACAATGAGCAGTTCTTC.

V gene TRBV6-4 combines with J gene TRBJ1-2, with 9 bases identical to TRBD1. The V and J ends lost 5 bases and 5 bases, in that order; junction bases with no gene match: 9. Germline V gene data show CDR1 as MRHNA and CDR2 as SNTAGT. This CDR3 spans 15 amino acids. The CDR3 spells CASSSQTGGHYGYTF. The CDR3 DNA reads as TGTGCCAGCAGTTCTCAGACAGGGGGTCATTATGGCTACACCTTC.

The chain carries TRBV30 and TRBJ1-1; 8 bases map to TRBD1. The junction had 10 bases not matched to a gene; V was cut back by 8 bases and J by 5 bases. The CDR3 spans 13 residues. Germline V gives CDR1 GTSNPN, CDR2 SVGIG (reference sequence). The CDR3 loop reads CAHSRGRGTEAFF. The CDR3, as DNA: TGTGCCCACTCCAGGGGGCGCGGGACTGAAGCTTTCTTT.

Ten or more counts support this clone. The chain's CDR3 is CASRVSQGIPLNVLTF. CDR3 in DNA: TGTGCCAGCAGGGTATCTCAGGGTATACCCCTCAACGTCCTGACTTTC. J is TRBJ2-6 and V is TRBV28, with D perhaps TRBD1 (5 bases). From germline, CDR1 is MDHEN and CDR2 SYDVKM. V lost 6 bases and J 9 bases, leaving 21 bases between the germline ends. This CDR3 contains 16 residues.

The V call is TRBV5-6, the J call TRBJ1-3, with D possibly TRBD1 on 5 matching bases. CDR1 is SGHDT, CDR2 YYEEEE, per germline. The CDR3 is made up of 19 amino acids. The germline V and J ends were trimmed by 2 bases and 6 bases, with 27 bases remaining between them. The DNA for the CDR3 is TGTGCCAGCAGCTTTACTCCTCGGCGGGACCTCTACTTGGAAAACACCATATATTTT. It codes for CASSFTPRRDLYLENTIYF. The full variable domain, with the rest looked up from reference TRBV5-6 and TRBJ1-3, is DAGVTQSPTHLIKTRGQQVTLRCSPKSGHDTVSWYQQALGQGPQFIFQYYEEEERQRGNFPDRFSGHQFPNYSSELNVNALLLGDSALYLCASSFTPRRDLYLENTIYFGEGSWLTVV.

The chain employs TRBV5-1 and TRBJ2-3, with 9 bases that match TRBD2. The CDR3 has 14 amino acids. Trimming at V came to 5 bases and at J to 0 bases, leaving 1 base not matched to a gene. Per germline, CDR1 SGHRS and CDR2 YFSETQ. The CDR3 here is CASSTSGSTDTQYF. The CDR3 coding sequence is TGCGCCAGCAGTACTAGCGGGAGCACAGATACGCAGTATTTT.

CDR3 loop: CASSLAGQGYNSPLHF. DNA for the CDR3: TGTGCCAGCAGCTTAGCGGGACAGGGGTACAATTCACCCCTCCACTTT. The chain employs TRBV7-9 and TRBJ1-6, with TRBD1 identical over 10 bases. The V gene's germline CDR1 is SEHNR and CDR2 FQNEAQ (reference sequence). The V segment lost 0 bases and the J segment 7 bases; nucleotides outside the gene matches: 3. The CDR3 loop spans 16 amino acids.

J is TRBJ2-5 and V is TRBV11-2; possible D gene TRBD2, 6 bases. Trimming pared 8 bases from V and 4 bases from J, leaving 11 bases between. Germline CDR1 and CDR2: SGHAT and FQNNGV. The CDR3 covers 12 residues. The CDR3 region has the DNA TGTGCCAGCGATGGGGGAGGAGAGACCCAGTACTTC. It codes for CASDGGGETQYF.

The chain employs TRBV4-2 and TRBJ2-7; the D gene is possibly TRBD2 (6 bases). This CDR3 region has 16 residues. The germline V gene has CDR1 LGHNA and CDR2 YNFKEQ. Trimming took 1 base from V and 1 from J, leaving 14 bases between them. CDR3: CASSQVGGPRSYEQYF. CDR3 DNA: TGTGCCAGCAGCCAAGTCGGAGGGCCTAGATCCTACGAGCAGTACTTC.

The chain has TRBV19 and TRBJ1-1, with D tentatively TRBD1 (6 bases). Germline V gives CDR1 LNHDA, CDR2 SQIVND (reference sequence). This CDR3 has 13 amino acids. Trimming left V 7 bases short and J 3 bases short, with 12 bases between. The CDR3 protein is CASKEGQYTEAFF. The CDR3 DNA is TGTGCCAGTAAGGAAGGACAGTACACTGAAGCTTTCTTT.

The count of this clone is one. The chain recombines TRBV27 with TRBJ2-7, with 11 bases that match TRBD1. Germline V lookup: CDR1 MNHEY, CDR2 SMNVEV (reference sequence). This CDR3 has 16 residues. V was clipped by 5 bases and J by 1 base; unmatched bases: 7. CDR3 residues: CASSTAGTGGSYEQYF. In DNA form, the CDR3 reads TGTGCCAGCAGTACCGCCGGGACAGGGGGTTCCTACGAGCAGTACTTC.

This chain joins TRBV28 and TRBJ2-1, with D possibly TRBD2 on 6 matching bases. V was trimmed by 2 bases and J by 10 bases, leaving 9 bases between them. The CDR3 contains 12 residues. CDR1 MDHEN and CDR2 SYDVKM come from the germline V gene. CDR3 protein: CASSLRLDEQFF. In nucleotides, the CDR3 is TGTGCCAGCAGTTTACGACTAGACGAGCAGTTCTTC.

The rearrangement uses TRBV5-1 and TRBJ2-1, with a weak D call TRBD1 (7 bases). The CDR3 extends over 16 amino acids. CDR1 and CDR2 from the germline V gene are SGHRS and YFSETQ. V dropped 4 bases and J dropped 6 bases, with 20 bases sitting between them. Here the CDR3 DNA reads TGCGCCAGCAGCCGGGTGGGGGGACAGCTGGCCAATGAGCAGTTCTTC. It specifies CASSRVGGQLANEQFF.

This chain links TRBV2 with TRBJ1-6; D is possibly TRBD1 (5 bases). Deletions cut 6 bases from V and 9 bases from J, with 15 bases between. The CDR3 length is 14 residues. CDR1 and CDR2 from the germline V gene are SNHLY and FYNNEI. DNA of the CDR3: TGTGCCAGCAGGTCCCAAGGGGTACCTTCACCCCTCCACTTT. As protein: CASRSQGVPSPLHF.

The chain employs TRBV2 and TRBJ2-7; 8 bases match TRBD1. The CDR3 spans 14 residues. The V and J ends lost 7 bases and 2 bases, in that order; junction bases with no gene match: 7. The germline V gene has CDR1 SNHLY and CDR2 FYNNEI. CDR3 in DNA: TGTGCCAGCAAGAGTAGGACAGGGACCTACGAGCAGTACTTC. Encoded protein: CASKSRTGTYEQYF.

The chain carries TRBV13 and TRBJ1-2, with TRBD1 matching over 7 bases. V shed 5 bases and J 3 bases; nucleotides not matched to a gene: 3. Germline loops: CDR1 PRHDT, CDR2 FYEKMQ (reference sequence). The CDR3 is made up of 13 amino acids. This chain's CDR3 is CASSPQGDYGYTF. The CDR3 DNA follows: TGTGCCAGCAGCCCGCAGGGGGACTATGGCTACACCTTC.

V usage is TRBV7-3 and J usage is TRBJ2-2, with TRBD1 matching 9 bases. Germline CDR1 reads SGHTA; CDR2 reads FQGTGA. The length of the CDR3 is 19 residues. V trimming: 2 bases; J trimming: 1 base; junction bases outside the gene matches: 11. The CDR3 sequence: CASSLEMVTGQGNTGELFF. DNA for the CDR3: TGTGCCAGCAGCTTAGAAATGGTGACGGGACAGGGGAACACCGGGGAGCTGTTTTTT. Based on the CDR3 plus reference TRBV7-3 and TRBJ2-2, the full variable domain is GAGVSQTPSNKVTEKGKYVELRCDPISGHTALYWYRQSLGQGPEFLIYFQGTGAADDSGLPNDRFFAVRPEGSVSTLKIQRTERGDSAVYLCASSLEMVTGQGNTGELFFGEGSRLTVL.

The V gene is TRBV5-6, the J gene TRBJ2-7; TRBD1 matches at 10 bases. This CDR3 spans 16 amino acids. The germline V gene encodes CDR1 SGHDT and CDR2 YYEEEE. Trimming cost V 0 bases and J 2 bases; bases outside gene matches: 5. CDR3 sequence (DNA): TGTGCCAGCAGCTTGGGGGGACAGGGGATAACCTACGAGCAGTACTTC. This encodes CASSLGGQGITYEQYF.

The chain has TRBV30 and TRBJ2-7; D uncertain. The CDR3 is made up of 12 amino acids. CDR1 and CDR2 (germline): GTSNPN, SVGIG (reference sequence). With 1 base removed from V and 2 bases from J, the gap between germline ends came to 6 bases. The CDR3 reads CAWSATAYEQYF. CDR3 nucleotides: TGTGCCTGGAGTGCCACGGCCTACGAGCAGTACTTC.

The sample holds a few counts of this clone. The CDR3 nucleotides are TGTGCCAGCAGTTTACTCGGGGGGCGCAAGGCTAGCGCTTTCTTT. The encoded protein is CASSLLGGRKASAFF. The chain has TRBV28 and TRBJ1-1, with D possibly being TRBD1 (6 bases). The V gene lost 2 bases and the J gene lost 11 bases, with 21 bases spanning the gap. Germline CDR1 MDHEN, CDR2 SYDVKM. This CDR3 is built from 15 residues.

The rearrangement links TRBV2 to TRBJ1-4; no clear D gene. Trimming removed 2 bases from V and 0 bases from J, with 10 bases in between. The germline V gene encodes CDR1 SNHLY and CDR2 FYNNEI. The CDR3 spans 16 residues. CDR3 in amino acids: CASSEIVPATNEKLFF. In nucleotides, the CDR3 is TGTGCCAGCAGTGAAATTGTCCCTGCAACTAATGAAAAACTGTTTTTT.

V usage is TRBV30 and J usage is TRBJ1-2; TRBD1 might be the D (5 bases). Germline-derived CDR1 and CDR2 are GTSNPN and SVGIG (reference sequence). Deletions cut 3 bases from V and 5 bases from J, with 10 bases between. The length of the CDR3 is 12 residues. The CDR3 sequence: CAWSSGLYGYTF. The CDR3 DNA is TGTGCCTGGAGCTCAGGGTTATATGGCTACACCTTC.

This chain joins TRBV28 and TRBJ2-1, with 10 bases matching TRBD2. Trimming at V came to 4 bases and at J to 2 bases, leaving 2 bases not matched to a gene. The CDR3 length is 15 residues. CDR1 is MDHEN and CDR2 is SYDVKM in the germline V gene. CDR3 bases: TGTGCCAGCAGTTCTAGCGGGAGCCCCTACAATGAGCAGTTCTTC. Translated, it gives CASSSSGSPYNEQFF.